Included here is one T cell receptor beta chain sequence, with context. Its antigen remains unknown. The sample comes from a study of TIL therapy for anti-PD-1-resistant metastatic lung cancer. Across the study: Tumors were harvested before any PD-1/PD-L1 blockade. Patients had a median age of 54 years (range 38-75).

Time point meaning: pre-treatment sample, taken before nivolumab and TIL therapy. Deletions cut 0 bases from V and 3 bases from J, with 12 bases between. The CDR3 sequence is 15 residues long. Germline lookup yields CDR1 ENHRY and CDR2 SYGVKD. The libraries were made with immunoSEQ v3. Sequencing was performed with immunoSEQ multiplex PCR; in TCRdb, only in-frame clones are kept and a portion is missing. Of approximately 40,000 clones in the sample, roughly 80% were seen once. Points from the study as a whole: After infusion, TIL clonotypes partly replaced peripheral T cells and declined over months. The cohort had more treatment-naive, never-smoker and oncogene-addicted patients than typical.

The sequences come from blood, collected at baseline. V and J are TRBV10-3 and TRBJ2-7, with D possibly matching TRBD1 (5 bases). This clonotype was sampled from a person aged 25-80 years with non-small cell lung cancer. CDR3 coding DNA: TGTGCCATCAGTGAGTCGACGGGCAGGGTCTACGAGCAGTACTTC. Its translation: CAISESTGRVYEQYF.